This entry is about one T cell receptor (beta chain). Its target is not known. The germline V and J ends were trimmed by 2 bases and 6 bases, with 9 bases remaining between them. The CDR3 contains 13 residues. From germline, CDR1 is MGHDK and CDR2 SYGVNS. Here immunoSEQ multiplex PCR was the method, and the copy in TCRdb shows in-frame clones only, minus some. The data show some 170,000 clones, more than 80% seen once. These data belong to a study of T cell responses to AZD1222 COVID-19 vaccine. Study observations and caveats: Clonal diversity may have been underestimated in mostly white British donors. Baseline testing showed seropositivity in only a handful of AZD1222 recipients. Breadth and depth of Spike-specific TCRs rose after two AZD1222 doses. Targeting of unmutated variant regions was reportedly seen in nearly half of spike-specific TCRs.

This rearrangement joins TRBV25-1 to TRBJ2-3; D ambiguous. The sample here was peripheral blood, taken 28 days after the second dose of the MenACWY control vaccine. The receptor's source is an adult who received the MenACWY meningococcal vaccine as a control. CDR3 DNA: TGTGCCAGCAGTGAAAGTAGTCCGGATACGCAGTATTTT. This codes for CASSESSPDTQYF.